Listed below are T cell receptor beta chains from one sample, sequenced in a study of blood T cell repertoires in COVID-19. The repertoire was sequenced with immunoSEQ multiplex PCR; TCRdb's copy has only in-frame clones and lacks some. The sample yields about 220,000 clones, approximately 80% seen once. Sequences were obtained from peripheral blood. Source of these receptors: a man between 45 and 60 years old with active or convalescent COVID-19. The CDR3 runs from the conserved cysteine through the conserved F or W. Fields, in order: V gene, D gene, clone size, J gene, CDR3 DNA, CDR3 protein. D genes are given only for firm matches. Size is omitted from some rows. Given values are once, few, many or a class for expanded clones.

TRBV9,.,.,TRBJ2-3,TGTGCCAGCAGCGCATCCCCTGTGACAGTAGATACGCAGTATTTT,CASSASPVTVDTQYF
TRBV7-9,TRBD1,few,TRBJ1-2,TGTGCCTCTTCGGACAGGGGAAACTATGGCTACACCTTC,CASSDRGNYGYTF
TRBV28,.,.,TRBJ1-3,TGTGCCACCTCAAGGAGTATTTCTGGAAACACCATATATTTT,CATSRSISGNTIYF
TRBV3-1/TRBV3-2,TRBD1,.,TRBJ1-2,TGTGCCAGCAGATCAGACAGGGGGCCTGGCTACACCTTC,CASRSDRGPGYTF
TRBV19,TRBD1,.,TRBJ1-5,TGTGCCAGTAGGCAAACAGGGGGCGCCGGCAATCAGCCCCAGCATTTT,CASRQTGGAGNQPQHF
TRBV7-9,.,once,TRBJ1-4,TGTGCCAGCAGCTTACCTCAACTTGCAACTAATGAAAAACTGTTTTTT,CASSLPQLATNEKLFF
TRBV29-1,.,.,TRBJ2-5,TGCAGCGTTAACAGGAACCAAGAGACCCAGTACTTC,CSVNRNQETQYF
TRBV6-2/TRBV6-3,.,.,TRBJ2-2,TGTGCCAGCAGTTACGGGATAGAGGGAGTCGGGGAGCTGTTTTTT,CASSYGIEGVGELFF
TRBV5-4,TRBD1,.,TRBJ2-5,TGTGCCAGCAGCTTGGCAGGGGGCAATGGCGGAGAGACCCAGTACTTC,CASSLAGGNGGETQYF
TRBV2,.,.,TRBJ2-5,TGTGCCAGCGGAGGGACCTCGTACCAAGAGACCCAGTACTTC,CASGGTSYQETQYF
TRBV7-2,.,once,TRBJ1-2,TGTGCCAGCAGCCCTTCGGGGGGTCCTGGCTACACCTTC,CASSPSGGPGYTF
TRBV9,TRBD2,once,TRBJ2-5,TGTGCCAGCAGCGTAGGGAGGGTCGAGGCTAGCGGGCTGAAAGAGACCCAGTACTTC,CASSVGRVEASGLKETQYF
TRBV2,TRBD2,.,TRBJ2-5,TGTGCCAGCAGCACTAGCGGGGGCCGGGAGACCCAGTACTTC,CASSTSGGRETQYF
TRBV5-1,.,.,TRBJ2-5,TGCGCCAGCAGCTTGGTGCGGCGGCCCCAAGAGACCCAGTACTTC,CASSLVRRPQETQYF
TRBV28,.,.,TRBJ2-7,TGTGCCAGCAGTACCCCGTCCCCATCGCGGCGGTCCTACGAGCAGTACTTC,CASSTPSPSRRSYEQYF
TRBV9,.,.,TRBJ2-7,TGTGCCAGCAGCGTAGCTAACGAGTACGAGCAGTACTTC,CASSVANEYEQYF
TRBV5-8,TRBD1,.,TRBJ1-1,TGTGCCAGCAGCTCGGGACAGCCGAACACTGAAGCTTTCTTT,CASSSGQPNTEAFF
TRBV6-2/TRBV6-3,.,.,TRBJ2-3,TGTGCCAGCAGTTGGGACAAAGATACGCAGTATTTT,CASSWDKDTQYF
TRBV6-2/TRBV6-3,.,.,TRBJ2-3,TGTGCCAGCAGCCCCCGGGGTAACACAGATACGCAGTATTTT,CASSPRGNTDTQYF
TRBV9,TRBD1,once,TRBJ1-1,TGTGCCAGCAGCGACGGGACAGGGGTCATGAACACTGAAGCTTTCTTT,CASSDGTGVMNTEAFF
TRBV11-2,.,.,TRBJ1-3,TGTGCCAGCAGCTTCGGCAGGGCGGCGGGAAACACCATATATTTT,CASSFGRAAGNTIYF
TRBV2,.,.,TRBJ1-4,TGTGCCAGCAGCCAATTCGGGGGGGCTAATGAAAAACTGTTTTTT,CASSQFGGANEKLFF
TRBV24-1,.,.,TRBJ2-6,TGTGCCACCAGTGATAACAGGGTTGGGGCCAACGTCCTGACTTTC,CATSDNRVGANVLTF
TRBV6-2/TRBV6-3,.,.,TRBJ2-5,TGTGCCAGCAGTTACGAGTGGACAGTTACATTAGGGACCCAGTACTTC,CASSYEWTVTLGTQYF
TRBV28,.,few,TRBJ1-2,TGTGCCAGCAGTCCCCTCGGGGGGGGCGACGGCTATGGCTACACCTTC,CASSPLGGGDGYGYTF
TRBV5-4,.,.,TRBJ2-5,TGTGCCAGCAGAACACAGGACCAAGAGACCCAGTACTTC,CASRTQDQETQYF
TRBV4-1,.,.,TRBJ1-2,TGCGCCAGCAGCCAAGTGGGGACGGGGAGGATTATAGGCTACACCTTC,CASSQVGTGRIIGYTF
TRBV7-8,TRBD1,once,TRBJ1-1,TGTGCCAGCAGCTTCCGACAGGGCCTAACGAACACTGAAGCTTTCTTT,CASSFRQGLTNTEAFF
TRBV7-9,.,.,TRBJ2-7,TGTGCCGCGACCAGGGACTACGAGCAGTACTTC,CAATRDYEQYF
TRBV19,TRBD1,.,TRBJ1-1,TGTGCCAGTTTCAAACAGGGGGGGGGCACTGAAGCTTTCTTT,CASFKQGGGTEAFF
TRBV2,.,.,TRBJ2-1,TGTGCCAGCAGTGAACAGGGCGCCCAGTTCTTC,CASSEQGAQFF
TRBV20-1,.,.,TRBJ2-7,TGCAGTGCGGGAGAGACCTACGAGCAGTACTTC,CSAGETYEQYF
TRBV2,TRBD2,.,TRBJ2-5,TGTGCCAGCACCGATAGCGGGTACGAGACCCAGTACTTC,CASTDSGYETQYF
TRBV5-1,TRBD2,once,TRBJ2-3,TGCGCCAGCAGCTCAGAGCGGGGCAGAGTGGCAGATACGCAGTATTTT,CASSSERGRVADTQYF
TRBV20-1,TRBD1,.,TRBJ1-1,TGCAGTGCTCGGCGACAGGGCGAAGCTTTCTTT,CSARRQGEAFF
TRBV6-2/TRBV6-3,TRBD2,.,TRBJ2-3,TGTGCCAGCAGTGGGCGGGGGGGGACGCAGTATTTT,CASSGRGGTQYF
TRBV15,TRBD2,once,TRBJ2-3,TGTGCCACCACCTTTAGCGGGGGGACCACAGATACGCAGTATTTT,CATTFSGGTTDTQYF
TRBV7-2,.,few,TRBJ2-2,TGTGCCAGCAGCTTAAAGAGGTCCGGGGAGCTGTTTTTT,CASSLKRSGELFF
TRBV28,TRBD1,.,TRBJ1-5,TGTGCCAGCAGCCGAGACAGGGGGTTAAATCAGCCCCAGCATTTT,CASSRDRGLNQPQHF
TRBV10-3,TRBD1,.,TRBJ1-5,TGTGCCATCAGTGGACAGCCAGGGGGCCCCTATAGCAATCAGCCCCAGCATTTT,CAISGQPGGPYSNQPQHF
TRBV2,TRBD1,.,TRBJ2-3,TGTGCCAGCAGCTGGACGGCCGACAGGGGGCGCAGAGATACGCAGTATTTT,CASSWTADRGRRDTQYF
TRBV5-1,TRBD2,.,TRBJ2-1,TGCGCCAGCAGCTTGGCTATACTAGCGGGGGAGCAGTTCTTC,CASSLAILAGEQFF
TRBV6-5,TRBD1,.,TRBJ2-7,TGTGCCAGCAGTCGGGACAGGTGGTACGAGCAGTACTTC,CASSRDRWYEQYF
TRBV29-1,.,few,TRBJ1-1,TGCAGCGTTGAAAGGGCAGGGGCCATGAACACTGAAGCTTTCTTT,CSVERAGAMNTEAFF
TRBV7-6,.,.,TRBJ2-7,TGTGCCAGCAGCTCCGGGACAACGAGCTCCTACGAGCAGTACTTC,CASSSGTTSSYEQYF
TRBV5-1,.,.,TRBJ2-7,TGCGCCAGCAGGCGGGGGGCAGGGGGGAACGAGCAGTACTTC,CASRRGAGGNEQYF
TRBV7-6,TRBD1,.,TRBJ2-1,TGTGCCAGCAGCTTAGCGCTAGGACAGGACCCTCTCAATGAGCAGTTCTTC,CASSLALGQDPLNEQFF
TRBV4-3,.,.,TRBJ1-2,TGCGCCAGCAGCCAAGATTGGAGAACAGGAGGCTACACCTTC,CASSQDWRTGGYTF
TRBV5-6,.,.,TRBJ1-2,TGTGCCAGCAGCCTTTACGGGAGTTCGGGTTACTATGGCTACACCTTC,CASSLYGSSGYYGYTF
TRBV3-1/TRBV3-2,TRBD1,.,TRBJ1-5,TGTGCCAGCAGCCGCAACAGGGGTAGCAATCAGCCCCAGCATTTT,CASSRNRGSNQPQHF
TRBV7-3,TRBD2,once,TRBJ2-1,TGTGCCAGCAGCCCCTGGACTAGCGGGGGGCTACCCTACAATGAGCAGTTCTTC,CASSPWTSGGLPYNEQFF
TRBV19,.,.,TRBJ1-5,TGTGCCAGTAACCTAGGGGTTAGCAATCAGCCCCAGCATTTT,CASNLGVSNQPQHF
TRBV13,TRBD1,.,TRBJ2-5,TGTGCCAGCAGCTCGACAGGGGCAGAGACCCAGTACTTC,CASSSTGAETQYF
TRBV6-5,.,.,TRBJ1-1,TGTGCCAGCAGTTCGTACGACAGTTCTGAAGCTTTCTTT,CASSSYDSSEAFF
TRBV19,TRBD1,.,TRBJ1-2,TGTGCCAGTATAACGGGACAGGGGTATGGCTACACCTTC,CASITGQGYGYTF
TRBV11-2,TRBD2,.,TRBJ2-4,TGTGCCAGCAGCTTAGGTAGCGGGGGAGCCAAAAACATTCAGTACTTC,CASSLGSGGAKNIQYF
TRBV4-3,TRBD2,.,TRBJ2-5,TGCGCCAGCAGCCGCGACCTAGCGGGGGGCAGGGAGACCCAGTACTTC,CASSRDLAGGRETQYF
TRBV7-9,TRBD2,few,TRBJ2-5,TGTGCCAGCAGCTTAGGGGATCGGCGGGAGCAAGAGACCCAGTACTTC,CASSLGDRREQETQYF
TRBV27,TRBD1,.,TRBJ1-5,TGTGCCAGCAGTCCCCTCAGGGGATCGACTTTTCCGATGACAGGGAGCAATCAGCCCCAGCATTTT,CASSPLRGSTFPMTGSNQPQHF
TRBV2,TRBD2,.,TRBJ2-3,TGTGCCAGCAGTTCCGGTGGGTTAGCGGGGGGGCAAGATACGCAGTATTTT,CASSSGGLAGGQDTQYF